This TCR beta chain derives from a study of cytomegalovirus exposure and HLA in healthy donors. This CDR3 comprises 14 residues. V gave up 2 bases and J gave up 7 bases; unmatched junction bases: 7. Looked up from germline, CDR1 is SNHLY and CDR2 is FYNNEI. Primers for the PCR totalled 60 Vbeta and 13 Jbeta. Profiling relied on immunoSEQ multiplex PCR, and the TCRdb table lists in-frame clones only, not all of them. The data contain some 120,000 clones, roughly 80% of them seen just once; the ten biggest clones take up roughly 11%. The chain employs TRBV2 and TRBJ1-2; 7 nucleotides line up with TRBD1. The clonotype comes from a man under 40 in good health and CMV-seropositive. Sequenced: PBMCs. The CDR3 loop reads CASSEQGDSTGYTF. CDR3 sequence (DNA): TGTGCCAGCAGTGAACAGGGGGATTCAACTGGCTACACCTTC.